Shown below are 30 T cell receptor beta chains from a single sample sequenced in a study of patients and donors after allogeneic stem cell transplantation (dated by TCRdb to the early 2020s). The library relied on RT-PCR. TCRdb names NextSeq 550 as the instrument used. TCRdb redid the processing of the public reads, applying fastp at Q25 and MiXCR, and retained in-frame beta chains. A single entry per CDR3 protein holds the most common genes and DNA from its merged rows. The sample records about a million distinct CDR3 sequences, roughly 18% of which are singletons. The ten largest make up around 6% of the sample. The sample comprised blood, either unsorted or a sorted T cell fraction (not recorded which). Receptors originate from a human donor who was either an allogeneic HSCT recipient or a stem cell or donor lymphocyte infusion donor (not recorded which). It is not recorded whose cells these are; they may come from a transplant donor.

This chain joins TRBV30 and TRBJ2-6; D unclear. Germline V lookup: CDR1 GTSNPN, CDR2 SVGIG (reference sequence). CDR3 length: 11 amino acids. Trimming took 8 bases from V and 4 from J, leaving 6 bases between them. The CDR3: CARQGANVLTF. The CDR3 DNA is TGTGCCAGACAAGGGGCCAACGTCCTGACTTTC.

This clonotype was seen repeatedly, ten times or more. V is TRBV19 and J is TRBJ2-2; TRBD2 matches 7 bases. The V gene's germline CDR1 is LNHDA and CDR2 SQIVND (reference sequence). There are 15 residues in the CDR3. J lost 1 base, V lost 6 bases, and 5 bases had no gene match. The CDR3 DNA follows: TGTGCCAGTAGGGGGCTAGCGGTGAACACCGGGGAGCTGTTTTTT. Protein product: CASRGLAVNTGELFF.

The genes are TRBV12-3 or TRBV12-4 and TRBJ2-5, with 11 bases that match TRBD1. With 9 bases clipped from V and 3 bases from J, the junction kept 3 bases outside the gene matches. The CDR3 length is 13 residues. The CDR3 protein is CARSGQGEETQYF. The CDR3 DNA follows: TGTGCCAGGTCGGGACAGGGGGAAGAGACCCAGTACTTC.

The J gene is TRBJ2-2, the V gene TRBV11-2; D not certain. Germline CDR1 is SGHAT and CDR2 is FQNNGV. The CDR3 extends over 12 amino acids. The germline V and J ends were trimmed by 5 bases and 7 bases, with 8 bases remaining between them. CDR3 amino acids: CASSNSRGELFF. Here the CDR3 DNA reads TGTGCCAGCAGCAACAGCCGCGGGGAGCTGTTTTTT.

The gene calls are TRBV27 and TRBJ2-7; 10 bases match TRBD1. The V and J ends lost 6 bases and 5 bases, in that order; junction bases with no gene match: 10. CDR1 MNHEY and CDR2 SMNVEV come from the germline V gene (reference sequence). The CDR3 contains 15 residues. The CDR3 nucleotides are TGTGCCAGCAGCCCGCGGACAGGGGGTAGACACGAGCAGTACTTC. Its translation is CASSPRTGGRHEQYF.

The sample holds a few counts of this clonotype. The V call is TRBV20-1, the J call TRBJ1-2, with a weak D call TRBD1 (5 bases). This CDR3 is 13 amino acids long. V lost 3 bases and J 4 bases, leaving 12 bases between the germline ends. The germline gives CDR1 DFQATT, CDR2 SNEGSKA (reference sequence). The DNA for the CDR3 is TGCAGTGCTAGTGAAGGGGCGGGCTATGGCTACACCTTC. Protein product: CSASEGAGYGYTF.

V is TRBV5-1 and J is TRBJ2-5, with 7 bases lining up with TRBD1. The CDR3 consists of 15 residues. The V and J ends lost 3 bases and 3 bases, in that order; junction bases with no gene match: 8. The germline V gene encodes CDR1 SGHRS and CDR2 YFSETQ. CDR3 bases: TGCGCCAGCAGCTCACAACAGGGGAAGAAAGAGACCCAGTACTTC. Translated: CASSSQQGKKETQYF.

The chain links TRBV29-1 to TRBJ2-5, with D unclear. V lost 6 bases to trimming and J lost 2 bases, with 10 bases between them. The CDR3 is 12 residues long. The germline V gene has CDR1 SQVTM and CDR2 ANQGSEA. CDR3 loop: CSVATSQETQYF. In DNA, the CDR3 is TGCAGCGTCGCAACATCACAAGAGACCCAGTACTTC.

This clonotype was counted a few times. The genes are TRBV20-1 and TRBJ2-6; D not resolved. The V and J ends lost 3 bases and 0 bases respectively, with 12 bases between them. Germline values: CDR1 DFQATT, CDR2 SNEGSKA (reference sequence). CDR3 length equals 16 residues. Here the CDR3 DNA reads TGCAGTGCTAGGTACAAATACACCTCTGGGGCCAACGTCCTGACTTTC. Protein product: CSARYKYTSGANVLTF.

The chain links TRBV20-1 to TRBJ1-6; D unclear. Germline CDR1 and CDR2: DFQATT and SNEGSKA (reference sequence). The V end was cut by 0 bases, the J end by 7 bases, with 7 bases between. The CDR3 consists of 13 residues. The CDR3 DNA is TGCAGTGCTAGAGATTGGCTCAATTCACCCCTCCACTTT. This gives the protein CSARDWLNSPLHF.

This clonotype was picked up a small number of times. V and J are TRBV7-9 and TRBJ1-6; no firm D call. The V end was cut by 7 bases, the J end by 9 bases, with 10 bases between. CDR3 length: 12 amino acids. Germline CDR1 SEHNR, CDR2 FQNEAQ (reference sequence). The CDR3 bases are TGTGCCAGCAATAAAAAGGGTTCACCCCTCCACTTT. It is translated as CASNKKGSPLHF.

This clonotype was seen a few times. V and J are TRBV18 and TRBJ2-2, with D maybe TRBD1 (6 bases). V dropped 0 bases and J dropped 1 base, with 6 bases sitting between them. The CDR3 sequence is 15 residues long. Germline CDR1 and CDR2: KGHSH and LQKENI. The CDR3 DNA reads as TGTGCCAGCTCACCACCGACAGGGAACACCGGGGAGCTGTTTTTT. Residues: CASSPPTGNTGELFF.

J is TRBJ2-3 and V is TRBV7-6; perhaps TRBD1 as D (5 bases). Looked up from germline, CDR1 is SGHVS and CDR2 is FNYEAQ. V lost 4 bases and J lost 2, with 10 bases in between. The CDR3 sequence is 14 residues long. The CDR3 DNA follows: TGTGCCAGCAGCTCTCCCAGGGCCACAGATACGCAGTATTTT. Protein product: CASSSPRATDTQYF.

This clonotype was seen a few times. The chain is built from TRBV7-2 and TRBJ1-4, with D perhaps TRBD1 (6 bases). This CDR3 region has 14 residues. Trimming stripped 3 bases from V and 8 bases from J, with 13 bases between. Looked up from germline, CDR1 is SGHTA and CDR2 is FQGNSA. For the CDR3, the DNA is TGTGCCAGCAGCTTTGGGGGCTTTGGAGAAAAACTGTTTTTT. Residues: CASSFGGFGEKLFF.

The chain has TRBV5-1 and TRBJ2-1; TRBD1 matches 7 bases. The CDR3 is made up of 15 amino acids. The V segment lost 0 bases and the J segment 3 bases; nucleotides outside the gene matches: 3. CDR1 and CDR2 (germline): SGHRS, YFSETQ. CDR3 in amino acids: CASSLGDSFYNEQFF. As DNA, the CDR3 is TGCGCCAGCAGCTTGGGGGACAGCTTCTACAATGAGCAGTTCTTC.

The chain employs TRBV5-1 and TRBJ1-1; D may be TRBD1 (6 bases). The CDR3 contains 13 residues. CDR1 is SGHRS, CDR2 YFSETQ, per germline. The germline V and J ends were trimmed by 0 bases and 10 bases, with 13 bases remaining between them. The CDR3 spells CASSLGGDKAAFF. CDR3 coding DNA: TGCGCCAGCAGCTTGGGCGGGGACAAGGCAGCTTTCTTT.

This clonotype has a handful of counts. The rearrangement uses TRBV28 and TRBJ2-7, with D perhaps matching TRBD2 (5 bases). V dropped 2 bases and J dropped 7 bases, with 12 bases sitting between them. The CDR3 consists of 13 residues. Germline CDR1 and CDR2: MDHEN and SYDVKM. For the CDR3, the DNA is TGTGCCAGCAGTTTACTCGGGGTGAGTGAGCAGTACTTC. Its translation is CASSLLGVSEQYF.

The chain carries TRBV5-1 and TRBJ2-5; D unresolved. The CDR3 extends over 14 amino acids. Trimming took off 1 base at V and 4 bases at J, with 11 bases between the two ends. Germline V gene sequence: CDR1 SGHRS, CDR2 YFSETQ. This CDR3 is CASSLFGYRETQYF. The CDR3 DNA reads as TGCGCCAGCAGCTTGTTCGGCTATCGAGAGACCCAGTACTTC.

V usage is TRBV7-6 and J usage is TRBJ2-5, with D perhaps matching TRBD2 (5 bases). The V gene's germline CDR1 is SGHVS and CDR2 FNYEAQ. V lost 5 bases, J lost 2 bases, and 15 bases lay in between. The CDR3 has 15 amino acids. DNA for the CDR3: TGTGCCAGCAGCCCCCCGGGATTAAGGCAAGAGACCCAGTACTTC. Encoded protein: CASSPPGLRQETQYF.

This chain uses TRBV24-1 with TRBJ2-1; TRBD2 aligns across 10 bases. Trimming cost V 4 bases and J 10 bases; bases outside gene matches: 9. The V gene's germline CDR1 is KGHDR and CDR2 SFDVKD. The CDR3 totals 15 residues. CDR3 in amino acids: CATSDRSGRVWEQFF. CDR3 nucleotides: TGTGCCACCAGTGACCGAAGCGGGAGGGTTTGGGAGCAGTTCTTC.

The sample holds a few counts of this clonotype. V is TRBV6-1 and J is TRBJ2-1; D is perhaps TRBD2 (5 bases). V shed 7 bases and J shed 9 bases, with 19 bases lying between them. Germline CDR1 and CDR2: MNHNS and SASEGT. CDR3 length equals 14 residues. This CDR3 reads CASTPVSAGGEQFF. The CDR3 DNA follows: TGTGCCAGCACCCCGGTTAGCGCAGGAGGTGAGCAGTTCTTC.

This clonotype was picked up a small number of times. DNA for the CDR3: TGTGCCACCAGTGAAGCGAGACGGCCTTTCGATGAGCAGTTCTTC. This gives the protein CATSEARRPFDEQFF. The chain couples TRBV24-1 to TRBJ2-1; unclear D gene. The CDR3 runs 15 residues. Per the germline V gene, CDR1 is KGHDR and CDR2 is SFDVKD. The V gene lost 4 bases and the J gene lost 8 bases, with 17 bases spanning the gap.

The chain joins TRBV3-1 to TRBJ2-5; no reliable D call. This CDR3 has 14 amino acids. Germline V gives CDR1 LGHDT, CDR2 YNNKEL (reference sequence). Between the trimmed V and J ends, which lost 3 bases and 1 base, there was a span of 9 bases. CDR3 nucleotide sequence: TGTGCCAGCAGCCATCGACGGATCCAAGAGACCCAGTACTTC. It encodes CASSHRRIQETQYF.

The chain is built from TRBV7-3 and TRBJ2-7; 7 nucleotides align to TRBD2. Germline values: CDR1 SGHTA, CDR2 FQGTGA. The CDR3 runs to 14 residues. V lost 5 bases and J lost 6; bases outside the gene matches: 10. The CDR3 reads CASSATGTITEQYF. In DNA form, the CDR3 reads TGTGCCAGCAGCGCAACCGGGACTATTACCGAGCAGTACTTC. The complete variable domain, with remaining parts taken from reference TRBV7-3 and TRBJ2-7, reads GAGVSQTPSNKVTEKGKYVELRCDPISGHTALYWYRQSLGQGPEFLIYFQGTGAADDSGLPNDRFFAVRPEGSVSTLKIQRTERGDSAVYLCASSATGTITEQYFGPGTRLTVT.

J is TRBJ2-2 and V is TRBV30, with 9 bases that match TRBD2. V shed 0 bases and J 5 bases; nucleotides not matched to a gene: 10. The CDR3 consists of 17 residues. The germline CDR1 and CDR2 sequences are GTSNPN and SVGIG (reference sequence). CDR3 in amino acids: CAWSVSAGGRVTGELFF. CDR3 in DNA: TGTGCCTGGAGTGTCTCGGCGGGAGGGCGGGTGACCGGGGAGCTGTTTTTT.

The V call is TRBV3-1, the J call TRBJ2-3; tentatively, D is TRBD1 (5 bases). CDR1 is LGHDT, CDR2 YNNKEL, per germline (reference sequence). Trimming left V 0 bases short and J 6 bases short, with 13 bases between. This CDR3 region has 15 residues. The CDR3: CASSQEGVARDTQYF. CDR3 bases: TGTGCCAGCAGCCAAGAAGGGGTAGCCCGGGATACGCAGTATTTT.

The chain combines TRBV6-5 with TRBJ1-1; D may be TRBD1 (5 bases). This CDR3 has 12 amino acids. Germline V gene sequence: CDR1 MNHEY, CDR2 SVGAGI. The germline V and J ends were trimmed by 5 bases and 6 bases, with 10 bases remaining between them. The CDR3 region is CASSPPGAEAFF. The CDR3 bases are TGTGCCAGCAGTCCCCCGGGGGCTGAAGCTTTCTTT.

This sequence joins TRBV5-1 and TRBJ1-2; D gene ambiguous. V was pared by 4 bases and J by 0 bases, with 10 bases between. Germline V gene lookup returns CDR1 SGHRS and CDR2 YFSETQ. The CDR3 loop spans 14 amino acids. CDR3 DNA sequence: TGCGCCAGCAGCCGCGACCAGCCTAACTATGGCTACACCTTC. This gives the protein CASSRDQPNYGYTF. Full variable domain (outside the CDR3, taken from reference TRBV5-1 and TRBJ1-2): KAGVTQTPRYLIKTRGQQVTLSCSPISGHRSVSWYQQTPGQGLQFLFEYFSETQRNKGNFPGRFSGRQFSNSRSEMNVSTLELGDSALYLCASSRDQPNYGYTFGSGTRLTVV.

The chain carries TRBV7-9 and TRBJ2-5; no definite D call. Germline V CDR1 and CDR2: SEHNR, FQNEAQ (reference sequence). The CDR3 runs to 14 residues. Trimming cost V 5 bases and J 4 bases, with 14 bases left between them. The DNA for the CDR3 is TGTGCCAGCAGCCCAAACCTTGCCCCAGAGACCCAGTACTTC. The encoded protein is CASSPNLAPETQYF.

In this sample, this clonotype turned up many times. This chain joins TRBV12-3 or TRBV12-4 and TRBJ2-7, with 9 bases that match TRBD1. This CDR3 is 14 amino acids long. After removal of 3 bases from V and 1 base from J, the junction contained 1 base not matched to a gene. Here the CDR3 DNA reads TGTGCCAGCAGTTTGGACAGGGGATCCTACGAGCAGTACTTC. It specifies CASSLDRGSYEQYF.